This paragraph covers one T cell receptor beta chain sequence. The germline gives CDR1 SGHTA, CDR2 FQGNSA. This CDR3 region has 14 residues. V gave up 3 bases and J gave up 2 bases, with 11 bases separating them. This sample stems from a study of blood T cell repertoires in COVID-19. Study-level information: Sites in the United States, Italy and Spain provided acute and convalescent COVID-19 samples. In each case, the material was cDNA or gDNA derived from T cells, B-cell-depleted T cells, or PBMCs.

Per the original methods: Amplified reference gene primers provided the basis for estimating nucleated cell counts. Measured with immunoSEQ multiplex PCR; TCRdb has only the in-frame clones, and not every one. V and J calls and clone size are given by that table; D and trimming were obtained from the DNA. This sample carries 200,000 to 250,000 clones, nearly 85% of them seen once, and the ten largest clones take more than 5%. The sequenced sample was peripheral blood. This chain uses TRBV7-2 with TRBJ2-7; D is possibly TRBD1 (6 bases). The clonotype was recovered from a human donor in a cohort sampled during active COVID-19. CDR3 sequence (DNA): TGTGCCAGCAGCTTCAAGACAGGTCCCTACGAGCAGTACTTC. Protein: CASSFKTGPYEQYF. The whole variable domain, remainder taken from reference TRBV7-2 and TRBJ2-7, is GAGVSQSPSNKVTEKGKDVELRCDPISGHTALYWYRQSLGQGLEFLIYFQGNSAPDKSGLPSDRFSAERTGGSVSTLTIQRTQQEDSAVYLCASSFKTGPYEQYFGPGTRLTVT.